The rows below give T cell receptor beta chains drawn from one sample of a study of T cell responses to AZD1222 COVID-19 vaccine. Clones were sequenced by immunoSEQ multiplex PCR, and TCRdb holds only the in-frame ones, with some missing. The sample shows about 120,000 clones, 75% to 95% of them seen only once. Sequenced here: peripheral blood, sampled 28 days after the second dose of the MenACWY control vaccine. The source of these receptors is an adult who received the MenACWY meningococcal vaccine as a control. Both conserved end residues are part of each CDR3. A D gene is named only where the DNA matches it firmly. Part of the rows lack a size; the others show once, few, many or a class for expanded clones.

.,TRBV5-4,15,.,TRBJ1-6,TGTGCCAGCAGCTTGGTCGGACACCAAAATTCACCCCTCCACTTT,CASSLVGHQNSPLHF
TRBD1,TRBV7-2,16,.,TRBJ1-6,TGTGCCAGCAGCTTAATGGCGACAGGGCCCAATTCACCCCTCCACTTT,CASSLMATGPNSPLHF
.,TRBV11-2,12,once,TRBJ2-2,TGTGCCAGCAGCTACCATGTTAGGGAGCTGTTTTTT,CASSYHVRELFF
TRBD1,TRBV7-2,14,once,TRBJ2-5,TGTGCCAGCAGCCTAACAGGGGGCGAAGAGACCCAGTACTTC,CASSLTGGEETQYF
.,TRBV9,15,.,TRBJ2-3,TGTGCCAGCAGCCCCCCCGATTATCGCACAGATACGCAGTATTTT,CASSPPDYRTDTQYF
.,TRBV6-5,12,.,TRBJ2-6,TGTGCCAGCAGTCGTGGGGCCAACGTCCTGACTTTC,CASSRGANVLTF
.,TRBV28,14,.,TRBJ2-7,TGTGCCAGCGGGACAACGGGACTGCGGTACGAGCAGTACTTC,CASGTTGLRYEQYF
.,TRBV6-5,14,.,TRBJ1-6,TGTGCCAGCAGTTACGGGACGGATAATTCACCCCTCCACTTT,CASSYGTDNSPLHF
.,TRBV6-1,17,.,TRBJ1-4,TGTGCCAGCAGTGAAGAACAGAGGGTAGGAGGGGATGAAAAACTGTTTTTT,CASSEEQRVGGDEKLFF
.,TRBV5-8,14,.,TRBJ1-2,TGTGCCAGCAGCTTGGAGGCGGGGATGAAGGGCTACACCTTC,CASSLEAGMKGYTF
TRBD1,TRBV4-2,12,.,TRBJ1-2,TGTGCCAGCAGCTGGACAGGGGATGGCTACACCTTC,CASSWTGDGYTF
.,TRBV12-3/TRBV12-4,13,.,TRBJ2-7,TGTGCCAGCAGTTTAGCCCCCGACTACGAGCAGTACTTC,CASSLAPDYEQYF
TRBD2,TRBV27,15,.,TRBJ2-7,TGTGCCAGCAGTTTCGAACTAGCGGGACCGTACGAGCAGTACTTC,CASSFELAGPYEQYF
TRBD1,TRBV4-2,15,.,TRBJ2-3,TGTGCCAGCAGCCAAGAGCAGGGGGGCACAGATACGCAGTATTTT,CASSQEQGGTDTQYF
.,TRBV12-2,15,.,TRBJ1-6,TGTGCAAGTCGCTTAGCGCCAGGGGCGGGTTCACCCCTCCACTTT,CASRLAPGAGSPLHF
.,TRBV6-5,11,.,TRBJ1-4,TGTGCCAGCAAACGGGGAGAAAAACTGTTTTTT,CASKRGEKLFF
TRBD2,TRBV28,13,many,TRBJ2-1,TGTGCCAGCACCAACGGGGAGGGCAATGAGCAGTTCTTC,CASTNGEGNEQFF
TRBD1,TRBV24-1,15,.,TRBJ1-1,TGTGCCACCAGTGGGTCGGACAGGGTGAACACTGAAGCTTTCTTT,CATSGSDRVNTEAFF
TRBD1,TRBV27,16,.,TRBJ1-1,TGTGCCAGCAGTTTGCACAGGGGGCTCTCAAACACTGAAGCTTTCTTT,CASSLHRGLSNTEAFF
TRBD2,TRBV19,15,.,TRBJ2-7,TGTGCCAGTAGTATAGTGGCTAGCGGGATGAACGAGCAGTACTTC,CASSIVASGMNEQYF
.,TRBV6-1,14,few,TRBJ1-5,TGTGCCAGCAGTGAAGGGCAGGCAAATCAGCCCCAGCATTTT,CASSEGQANQPQHF
TRBD2,TRBV2,17,.,TRBJ2-3,TGTGCCAGCAGACCCCCTAGAGCGGGAGGGAGCACAGATACGCAGTATTTT,CASRPPRAGGSTDTQYF
TRBD1,TRBV6-5,15,.,TRBJ1-2,TGTGCCAGCCTAAGGGGGACAGTCGGGAACTATGGCTACACCTTC,CASLRGTVGNYGYTF
.,TRBV6-5,14,few,TRBJ2-2,TGTGCCAGCAGGCCCCGGGCCGAAACCGGGGAGCTGTTTTTT,CASRPRAETGELFF
TRBD1,TRBV2,16,.,TRBJ1-2,TGTGCCAGCAGTGAAGCGGGGACAGGGCTTCGCTATGGCTACACCTTC,CASSEAGTGLRYGYTF
TRBD1,TRBV19,15,.,TRBJ1-2,TGTGCCAGTAGAAACCGGACAGGAGCAAACTATGGCTACACCTTC,CASRNRTGANYGYTF
.,TRBV5-1,17,.,TRBJ2-5,TGCGCCAGCAGCTTGGTGGCCTACCGGGGTCCACAAGAGACCCAGTACTTC,CASSLVAYRGPQETQYF
.,TRBV19,13,.,TRBJ2-3,TGTGCCAGTAGCTGGGGGCTACCCGATACGCAGTATTTT,CASSWGLPDTQYF
.,TRBV9,14,.,TRBJ2-7,TGTGCCAGCAGCGTCCGTCCTGGACACTACGAGCAGTACTTC,CASSVRPGHYEQYF
TRBD2,TRBV3-1/TRBV3-2,18,.,TRBJ2-1,TGTGCCAGCAGCCGACCGTCTAGCGGGGGGTTAGGCTACAATGAGCAGTTCTTC,CASSRPSSGGLGYNEQFF
TRBD1,TRBV9,16,.,TRBJ2-2,TGTGCCAGCAGCGGACGACGGACAGGGGTCACCGGGGAGCTGTTTTTT,CASSGRRTGVTGELFF
.,TRBV19,14,.,TRBJ2-2,TGTGCCAGTAATAAGGGGGCGGGGACCGGGGAGCTGTTTTTT,CASNKGAGTGELFF
.,TRBV5-4,14,.,TRBJ1-2,TGTGCCAGCAGCTTGGAACAGGGTAACTATGGCTACACCTTC,CASSLEQGNYGYTF
.,TRBV2,13,.,TRBJ2-5,TGTGCCAGCAGTCAGACAGGCCAAGAGACCCAGTACTTC,CASSQTGQETQYF
.,TRBV27,14,.,TRBJ1-6,TGTGCCAGCAGGCCAGCAGGAGCATACTCACCCCTCCACTTT,CASRPAGAYSPLHF
TRBD1,TRBV5-8,13,.,TRBJ1-5,TGTGCCAGCAGCTGGGGAGGGGGCCAGCCCCAGCATTTT,CASSWGGGQPQHF
.,TRBV5-1,15,.,TRBJ2-7,TGCGCCAGCAGCCCGGGTTCGTTAGTCTCCTACGAGCAGTACTTC,CASSPGSLVSYEQYF
.,TRBV7-2,16,.,TRBJ1-2,TGTGCCAGCAGCTTAGCATATTCCAGGACGGTTGAAGGCTACACCTTC,CASSLAYSRTVEGYTF
.,TRBV7-9,13,.,TRBJ2-2,TGTGCCAGCAGCATGGACAACACCGGGGAGCTGTTTTTT,CASSMDNTGELFF
.,TRBV3-1/TRBV3-2,12,few,TRBJ1-1,TGTGCCAGCAGCCAAGAGCGGGGTGAAGCTTTCTTT,CASSQERGEAFF
.,TRBV6-5,15,.,TRBJ1-2,TGTGCCAGCAGTCCCCGACAGGCGACTAACTATGGCTACACCTTC,CASSPRQATNYGYTF
TRBD1,TRBV30,12,.,TRBJ1-2,TGTGCCTGGCAGACAGGGGGCGGTGGCTACACCTTC,CAWQTGGGGYTF
.,TRBV7-2,14,once,TRBJ2-5,TGTGCCAGCAGCTTAGCGGCGTCTGGAGAGACCCAGTACTTC,CASSLAASGETQYF
TRBD2,TRBV27,16,.,TRBJ2-3,TGTGCCAGCAGTTTATTACCCCGGGGGGGCACAGATACGCAGTATTTT,CASSLLPRGGTDTQYF
.,TRBV4-3,17,once,TRBJ2-1,TGCGCCAGCAGCCAGGATTTCGTAGCTTGGTCCTACAATGAGCAGTTCTTC,CASSQDFVAWSYNEQFF
.,TRBV7-9,14,.,TRBJ1-1,TGTGCCAGTCTCTATGTCCCGGAGGACACTGAAGCTTTCTTT,CASLYVPEDTEAFF
TRBD1,TRBV7-2,14,.,TRBJ2-1,TGTGCCAGCAGCCCGGGGACAGGGAACAATGAGCAGTTCTTC,CASSPGTGNNEQFF
TRBD1,TRBV30,15,.,TRBJ2-2,TGTGCCTGGAGTGTAAGGACAGGGAACACCGGGGAGCTGTTTTTT,CAWSVRTGNTGELFF
.,TRBV10-3,14,.,TRBJ2-3,TGTGCCGCATCACACAGGGAGAGCACAGATACGCAGTATTTT,CAASHRESTDTQYF
TRBD1,TRBV28,14,.,TRBJ2-7,TGTGCCAGCAGGGGTGGGGACAGGGTGGGCGAGCAGTACTTC,CASRGGDRVGEQYF
TRBD1,TRBV13,12,.,TRBJ1-1,TGTGCCGGTAGCAACAGGGGTACTGAAGCTTTCTTT,CAGSNRGTEAFF
.,TRBV28,12,.,TRBJ1-5,TGTGCCAGCAGTTTATCGGGCTTGCCCCAGCATTTT,CASSLSGLPQHF
.,TRBV9,14,.,TRBJ2-5,TGTGCCAGCAGCCCAGCTGGGGGCGAGGAGACCCAGTACTTC,CASSPAGGEETQYF
TRBD1,TRBV9,15,.,TRBJ1-1,TGTGCCAGCAGCCCCAGTGCTTTTGGACAGGTTGAAGCTTTCTTT,CASSPSAFGQVEAFF
.,TRBV28,13,.,TRBJ1-1,TGTGCCAGCAGTCGAGGGAGGAACACTGAAGCTTTCTTT,CASSRGRNTEAFF
TRBD2,TRBV3-1/TRBV3-2,17,.,TRBJ2-1,TGTGCCAGCAGCCGGGTCTCCGGGACTAGCGCATGGAATGAGCAGTTCTTC,CASSRVSGTSAWNEQFF
TRBD2,TRBV3-1/TRBV3-2,15,once,TRBJ2-3,TGTGCCAGCAGCCAAGCGGGACTAGCCCCAGATACGCAGTATTTT,CASSQAGLAPDTQYF
TRBD1,TRBV11-2,16,.,TRBJ1-4,TGTGCCAGCAGCTTACCCAGCGGGACAGGGGGAGAAAAACTGTTTTTT,CASSLPSGTGGEKLFF
.,TRBV28,15,.,TRBJ2-6,TGTGCCAGCAGTGAAACGGGATCTGGGGCCAACGTCCTGACTTTC,CASSETGSGANVLTF
TRBD1,TRBV5-1,15,.,TRBJ1-2,TGCGCCAGCAGCGGAGGGACAGGAGCTAACTATGGCTACACCTTC,CASSGGTGANYGYTF